The 17 T cell receptor beta chains below all came from one sample that was sequenced in a study of blood T cell repertoires in COVID-19. Using immunoSEQ multiplex PCR, the repertoire was profiled, and TCRdb retains in-frame clones only, with some absent. The sample holds 56,000 or so clones, 89% seen once. The sequenced material came from peripheral blood. Receptors originate from a woman in her sixties with COVID-19, enrolled during active disease.

This clone is a singleton in its sample. The chain couples TRBV6-1 to TRBJ2-7; the match to TRBD1 covers 10 bases. The V gene end was trimmed by 3 bases and the J gene end by 5 bases; junction bases not matched to a gene: 7. The CDR3 is 15 residues long. The germline V gene has CDR1 MNHNS and CDR2 SASEGT. The CDR3 loop is CASSDPGTGVDEQYF. The DNA of the CDR3 is TGTGCCAGCAGTGATCCCGGGACAGGGGTCGACGAGCAGTACTTC.

The chain carries TRBV6-6 and TRBJ2-7; D might be TRBD2 (5 bases). The germline CDR1 and CDR2 sequences are MNHNY and SVGAGI (reference sequence). V lost 8 bases and J 0 bases, leaving 11 bases between the germline ends. This CDR3 spans 13 amino acids. Written as DNA, the CDR3 is TGTGCCAGCGTCGGTCGGGACTCCTACGAGCAGTACTTC. Its protein is CASVGRDSYEQYF.

This chain uses TRBV28 with TRBJ1-2, with D unresolved. This CDR3 spans 13 amino acids. CDR1 and CDR2 from the germline V gene are MDHEN and SYDVKM. Trimming removed 6 bases at V and 6 bases at J, with 14 bases between. CDR3 bases: TGTGCCAGCAGAAGGGAGAGCCGGAATGGCTACACCTTC. It yields the protein CASRRESRNGYTF.

The V gene is TRBV6-5, the J gene TRBJ2-3; D might be TRBD1 (5 bases). This CDR3 has 15 residues. Deletions cut 5 bases from V and 2 bases from J, with 14 bases between. Germline loops: CDR1 MNHEY, CDR2 SVGAGI. DNA of the CDR3: TGTGCCAGCAGTCCCAGGGCCGCCTTCACAGATACGCAGTATTTT. Amino acid sequence: CASSPRAAFTDTQYF.

The DNA for the CDR3 is TGTGCCAGCAGCTTACGGGGACAGGGCGCGAACACCGGGGAGCTGTTTTTT. This encodes CASSLRGQGANTGELFF. The chain couples TRBV7-8 to TRBJ2-2; TRBD1 matches at 9 bases. Germline CDR1 and CDR2: SGHVS and FQNEAQ. The CDR3 runs to 17 residues. J gave up 0 bases and V 2 bases, and 4 bases lay outside the gene matches. Full variable domain (missing parts from reference TRBV7-8 and TRBJ2-2): GAGVSQSPRYKVAKRGQDVALRCDPISGHVSLFWYQQALGQGPEFLTYFQNEAQLDKSGLPSDRFFAERPEGSVSTLKIQRTQQEDSAVYLCASSLRGQGANTGELFFGEGSRLTVL.

The gene calls are TRBV4-3 and TRBJ2-1; 11 bases are shared with TRBD1. This CDR3 contains 16 residues. Germline assignment: CDR1 LGHNA and CDR2 YSLEER. With 1 base clipped from V and 7 bases from J, the junction kept 6 bases outside the gene matches. The CDR3 DNA sequence: TGCGCCAGCAGCCAAGGGGTCGGGACAGGGGGGAATGAGCAGTTCTTC. It yields the protein CASSQGVGTGGNEQFF.

The J gene is TRBJ2-7, the V gene TRBV4-1, with no clear D. The CDR3 loop spans 15 amino acids. Deletions cut 6 bases from V and 3 bases from J, with 18 bases between. Germline loops: CDR1 MGHRA, CDR2 YSYEKL. CDR3 in amino acids: CASSHSPSGNYEQYF. The CDR3 nucleotides read TGCGCCAGCAGTCACAGCCCCTCAGGTAACTACGAGCAGTACTTC.

The count of this clone is one. The V call is TRBV5-6, the J call TRBJ2-4; D perhaps matches TRBD1 (6 bases). Germline V lookup: CDR1 SGHDT, CDR2 YYEEEE. This CDR3 contains 13 residues. V lost 7 bases and J 6 bases, leaving 14 bases between the germline ends. CDR3 region: CASSNSGVNIQYF. CDR3 bases: TGTGCCAGCTCAAACTCAGGGGTAAACATTCAGTACTTC. Based on the CDR3 plus reference TRBV5-6 and TRBJ2-4, the full variable domain is DAGVTQSPTHLIKTRGQQVTLRCSPKSGHDTVSWYQQALGQGPQFIFQYYEEEERQRGNFPDRFSGHQFPNYSSELNVNALLLGDSALYLCASSNSGVNIQYFGAGTRLSVL.

The rearrangement links TRBV5-5 to TRBJ2-3; D is perhaps TRBD2 (7 bases). The V end lost 4 bases, the J end lost 5 bases, and 20 bases lay between the germline ends. CDR1 SGHKS and CDR2 YYEKEE come from the germline V gene (reference sequence). The CDR3 consists of 16 residues. The DNA of the CDR3 is TGTGCCAGCAGCCTGGGGGCGGGCGGGAGAGGAGATACGCAGTATTTT. It is translated as CASSLGAGGRGDTQYF. The complete variable domain, with remaining parts taken from reference TRBV5-5 and TRBJ2-3, reads DAGVTQSPTHLIKTRGQQVTLRCSPISGHKSVSWYQQVLGQGPQFIFQYYEKEERGRGNFPDRFSARQFPNYSSELNVNALLLGDSALYLCASSLGAGGRGDTQYFGPGTRLTVL.

The V gene is TRBV6-1, the J gene TRBJ2-7; no clear D. The CDR3 sequence is 15 residues long. V lost 0 bases to trimming and J lost 4 bases, with 13 bases between them. Per the germline V gene, CDR1 is MNHNS and CDR2 is SASEGT. This CDR3 is CASSEARSSIYEQYF. The CDR3 DNA reads as TGTGCCAGCAGTGAAGCGAGGTCCTCTATTTACGAGCAGTACTTC.

In its sample, this clone was seen a few times. V and J are TRBV2 and TRBJ1-2, with D possibly TRBD1 on 5 matching bases. CDR1 and CDR2 from the germline V gene are SNHLY and FYNNEI. V lost 3 bases to trimming and J lost 5 bases, with 16 bases between them. CDR3 size: 15 residues. The CDR3: CASSEGRDFFYGYTF. The CDR3, as DNA: TGTGCCAGCAGTGAGGGCAGGGACTTTTTTTATGGCTACACCTTC.

This clone has a single count. The chain carries TRBV5-1 and TRBJ2-1, with D maybe TRBD1 (6 bases). V was trimmed by 9 bases and J by 7 bases, leaving 20 bases between them. The CDR3 is 14 amino acids. The germline V gene encodes CDR1 SGHRS and CDR2 YFSETQ. CDR3 region: CATELVGGWNEQFF. CDR3 coding DNA: TGCGCCACTGAGCTAGTAGGGGGTTGGAATGAGCAGTTCTTC.

The rearrangement uses TRBV5-6 and TRBJ1-3; TRBD1 matches at 8 bases. The trim removed 1 base at V and 4 bases at J, leaving 1 base unmatched. The CDR3 length is 14 residues. Germline V gene sequence: CDR1 SGHDT, CDR2 YYEEEE. For the CDR3, the DNA is TGTGCCAGCAGCTTGTCAGGGGGCGGAAACACCATATATTTT. As protein: CASSLSGGGNTIYF.

The rearrangement joins TRBV4-3 to TRBJ2-2; tentatively, D is TRBD1 (6 bases). Germline CDR1 is LGHNA and CDR2 is YSLEER. Trimming removed 7 bases at V and 4 bases at J, with 16 bases between. The CDR3 has 15 amino acids. CDR3: CASKGEVFRTGELFF. The DNA for the CDR3 is TGCGCCAGCAAGGGGGAAGTGTTTCGCACCGGGGAGCTGTTTTTT.

The gene calls are TRBV7-2 and TRBJ1-5; 8 positions match TRBD1. The junction had 8 bases not matched to a gene; V was cut back by 6 bases and J by 7 bases. There are 14 residues in the CDR3. Germline-derived CDR1 and CDR2 are SGHTA and FQGNSA. CDR3: CASRGQDERQPQHF. The CDR3 DNA reads TGTGCCAGCAGGGGACAGGACGAGAGGCAGCCCCAGCATTTT.

The chain is built from TRBV24-1 and TRBJ2-3; 12 positions agree with TRBD2. This CDR3 is 17 amino acids long. V shed 4 bases and J 2 bases; nucleotides not matched to a gene: 6. Germline assignment: CDR1 KGHDR and CDR2 SFDVKD. CDR3 nucleotide sequence: TGTGCCACCAGTGAGAGACTAGCGGGAGCCCCCACAGATACGCAGTATTTT. It specifies CATSERLAGAPTDTQYF.

This clone turned up a few times. The V call is TRBV7-2, the J call TRBJ1-3, with D perhaps TRBD1 (5 bases). The germline CDR1 and CDR2 sequences are SGHTA and FQGNSA. Trimming took 3 bases from V and 2 from J, leaving 14 bases between them. CDR3 length equals 16 residues. The CDR3 reads CASSLNRGRTGNTIYF. DNA for the CDR3: TGTGCCAGCAGCTTGAACCGGGGGAGGACTGGAAACACCATATATTTT.